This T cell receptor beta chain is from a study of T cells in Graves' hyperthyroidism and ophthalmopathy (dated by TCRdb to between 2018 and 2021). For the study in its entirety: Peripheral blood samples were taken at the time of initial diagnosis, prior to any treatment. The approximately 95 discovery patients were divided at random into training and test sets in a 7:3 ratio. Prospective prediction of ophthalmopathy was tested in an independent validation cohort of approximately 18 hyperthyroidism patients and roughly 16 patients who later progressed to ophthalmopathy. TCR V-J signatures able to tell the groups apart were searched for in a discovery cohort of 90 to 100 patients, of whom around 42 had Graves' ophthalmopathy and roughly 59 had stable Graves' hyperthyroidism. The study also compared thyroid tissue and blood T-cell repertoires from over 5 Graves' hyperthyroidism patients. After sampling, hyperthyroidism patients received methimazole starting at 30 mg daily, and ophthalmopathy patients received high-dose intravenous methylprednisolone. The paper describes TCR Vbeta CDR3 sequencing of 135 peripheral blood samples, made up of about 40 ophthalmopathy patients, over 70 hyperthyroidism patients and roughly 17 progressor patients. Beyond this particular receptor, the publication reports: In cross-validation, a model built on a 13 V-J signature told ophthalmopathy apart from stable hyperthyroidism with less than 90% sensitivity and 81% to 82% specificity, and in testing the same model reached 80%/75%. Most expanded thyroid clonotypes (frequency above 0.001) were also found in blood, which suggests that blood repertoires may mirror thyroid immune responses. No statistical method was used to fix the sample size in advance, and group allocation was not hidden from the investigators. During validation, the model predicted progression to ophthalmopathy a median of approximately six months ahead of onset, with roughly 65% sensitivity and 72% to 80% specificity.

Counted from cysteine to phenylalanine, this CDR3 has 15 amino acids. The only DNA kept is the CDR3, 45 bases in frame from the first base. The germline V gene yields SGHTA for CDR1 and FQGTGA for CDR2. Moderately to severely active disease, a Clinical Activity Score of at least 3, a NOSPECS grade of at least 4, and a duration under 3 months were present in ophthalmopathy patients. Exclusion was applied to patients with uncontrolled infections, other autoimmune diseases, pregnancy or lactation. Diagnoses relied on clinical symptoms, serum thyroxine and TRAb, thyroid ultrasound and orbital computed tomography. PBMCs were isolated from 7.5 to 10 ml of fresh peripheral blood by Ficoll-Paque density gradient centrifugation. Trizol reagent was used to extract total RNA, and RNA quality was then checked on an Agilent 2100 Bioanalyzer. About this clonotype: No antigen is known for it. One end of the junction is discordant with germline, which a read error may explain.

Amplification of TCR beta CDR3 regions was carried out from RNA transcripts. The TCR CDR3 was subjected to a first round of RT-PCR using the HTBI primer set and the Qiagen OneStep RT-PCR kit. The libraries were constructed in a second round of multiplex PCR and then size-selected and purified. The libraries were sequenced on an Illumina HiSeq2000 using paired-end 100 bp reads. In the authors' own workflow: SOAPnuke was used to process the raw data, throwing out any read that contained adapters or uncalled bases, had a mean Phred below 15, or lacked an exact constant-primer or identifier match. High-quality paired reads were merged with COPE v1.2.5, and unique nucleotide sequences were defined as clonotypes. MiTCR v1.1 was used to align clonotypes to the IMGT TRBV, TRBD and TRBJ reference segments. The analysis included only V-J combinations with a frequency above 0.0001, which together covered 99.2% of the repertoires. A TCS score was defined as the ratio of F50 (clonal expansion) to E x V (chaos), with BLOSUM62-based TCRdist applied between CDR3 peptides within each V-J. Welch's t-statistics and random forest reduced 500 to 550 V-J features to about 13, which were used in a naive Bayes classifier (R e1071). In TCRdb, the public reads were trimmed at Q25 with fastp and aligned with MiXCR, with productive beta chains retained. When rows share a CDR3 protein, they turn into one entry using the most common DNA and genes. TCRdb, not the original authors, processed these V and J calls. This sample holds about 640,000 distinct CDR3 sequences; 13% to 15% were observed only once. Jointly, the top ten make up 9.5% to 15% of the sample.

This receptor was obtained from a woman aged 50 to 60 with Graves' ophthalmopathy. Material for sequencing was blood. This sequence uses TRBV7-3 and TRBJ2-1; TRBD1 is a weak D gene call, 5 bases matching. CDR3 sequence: CASSLLGVAYSEQFF. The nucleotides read TGTGCCAGCAGCTTATTAGGGGTAGCCTACAGTGAGCAGTTCTTC.